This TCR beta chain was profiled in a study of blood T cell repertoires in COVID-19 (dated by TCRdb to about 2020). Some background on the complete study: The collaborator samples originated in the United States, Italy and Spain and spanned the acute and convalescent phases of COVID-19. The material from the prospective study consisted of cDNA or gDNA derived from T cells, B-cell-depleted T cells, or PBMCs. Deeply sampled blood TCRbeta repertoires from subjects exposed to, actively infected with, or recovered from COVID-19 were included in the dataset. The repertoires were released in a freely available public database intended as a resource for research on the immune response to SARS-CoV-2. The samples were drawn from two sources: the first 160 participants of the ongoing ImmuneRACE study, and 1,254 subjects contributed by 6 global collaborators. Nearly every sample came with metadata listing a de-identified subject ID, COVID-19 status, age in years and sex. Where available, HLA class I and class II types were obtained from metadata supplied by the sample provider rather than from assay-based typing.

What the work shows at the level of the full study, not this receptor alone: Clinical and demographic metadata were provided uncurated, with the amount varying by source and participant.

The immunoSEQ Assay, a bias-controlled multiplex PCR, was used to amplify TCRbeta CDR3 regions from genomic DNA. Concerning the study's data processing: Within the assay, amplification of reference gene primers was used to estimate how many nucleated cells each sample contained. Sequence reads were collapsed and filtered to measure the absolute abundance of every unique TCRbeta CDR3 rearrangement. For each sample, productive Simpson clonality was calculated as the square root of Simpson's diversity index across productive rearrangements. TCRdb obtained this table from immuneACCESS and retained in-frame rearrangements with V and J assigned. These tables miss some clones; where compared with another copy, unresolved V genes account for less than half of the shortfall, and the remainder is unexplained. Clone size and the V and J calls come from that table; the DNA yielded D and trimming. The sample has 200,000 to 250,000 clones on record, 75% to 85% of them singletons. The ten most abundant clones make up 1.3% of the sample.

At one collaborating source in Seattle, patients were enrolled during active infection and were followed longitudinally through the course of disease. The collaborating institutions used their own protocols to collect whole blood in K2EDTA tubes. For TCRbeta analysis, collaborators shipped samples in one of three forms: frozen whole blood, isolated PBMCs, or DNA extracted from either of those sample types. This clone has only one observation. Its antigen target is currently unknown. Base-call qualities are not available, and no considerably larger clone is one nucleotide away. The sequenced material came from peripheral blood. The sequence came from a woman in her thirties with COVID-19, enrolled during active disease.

The CDR3 in this case is CAWNPPGGPSGELFF. In nucleotides, the sequence is TGTGCCTGGAACCCCCCGGGGGGGCCTTCCGGGGAGCTGTTTTTT. Recombination connected TRBV30 to TRBJ2-2, with 8 central nucleotides matching TRBD2. In the germline V gene (reference sequence), CDR1 corresponds to GTSNPN and CDR2 to SVGIG. The CDR3 runs 15 residues from the cysteine to the phenylalanine. The kept DNA is CDR3 alone, 45 bases in frame from the first base. V is cut back by 4 bases and J by 6 bases, with 10 bases in the junction unmatched.